The source of this T cell receptor beta chain is a study of blood T cells in healthy people across ages. The authors ran a second PCR of about 7 to 11 cycles using a sample-barcoded 5' primer and a J-beta primer mix. Each cDNA molecule, via a template-switch adaptor with 12 random nucleotides, was tagged. Every sample gave at least 2.5 million paired-end reads containing CDR3. TCRdb used MiXCR to reprocess the 5' RACE reads, holding one entry per CDR3 protein. The sample records 600,000 or so distinct CDR3 sequences, about 30% being singletons. Study outcomes and limitations: Both naive CD4+ cell counts and diversity were greater in long-lived donors than in aged donors.

Each sample yielded at least 6 micrograms of PBMC total RNA. V shed 8 bases and J shed 4 bases, with 15 bases lying between them. The CDR3 contains 14 residues. Note on this clonotype: Its antigen is unidentified.

Material for sequencing was blood. The chain uses TRBV12-3 or TRBV12-4 and TRBJ1-3; weak D call: TRBD1 (6 bases). The receptor was derived from a woman aged 80 or older in good health. CDR3 sequence (DNA): TGTGCCAGCCTAGAGACGGGGGGCGGAAACACCATATATTTT. Amino acid sequence: CASLETGGGNTIYF.